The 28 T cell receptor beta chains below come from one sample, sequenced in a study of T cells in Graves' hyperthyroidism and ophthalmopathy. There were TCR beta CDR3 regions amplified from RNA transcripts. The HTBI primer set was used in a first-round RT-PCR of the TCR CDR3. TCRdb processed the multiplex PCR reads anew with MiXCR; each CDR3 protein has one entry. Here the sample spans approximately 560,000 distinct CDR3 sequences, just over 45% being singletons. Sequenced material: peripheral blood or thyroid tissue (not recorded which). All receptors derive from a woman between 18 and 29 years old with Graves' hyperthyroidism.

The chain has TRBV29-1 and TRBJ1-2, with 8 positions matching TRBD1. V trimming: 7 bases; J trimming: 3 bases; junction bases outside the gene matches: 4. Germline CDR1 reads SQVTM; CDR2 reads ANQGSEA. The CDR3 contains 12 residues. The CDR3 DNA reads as TGCAGCGCCATGACAGGGGACTATGGCTACACCTTC. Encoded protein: CSAMTGDYGYTF.

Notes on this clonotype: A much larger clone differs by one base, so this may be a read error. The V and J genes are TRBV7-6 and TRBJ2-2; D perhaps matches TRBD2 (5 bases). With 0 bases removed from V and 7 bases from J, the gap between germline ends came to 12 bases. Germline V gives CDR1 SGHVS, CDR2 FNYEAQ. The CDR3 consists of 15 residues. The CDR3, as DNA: TGTGCCAGCAGCTTAGCGCCGACGGCGGGCGGGGAGCTGTTTTTT. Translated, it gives CASSLAPTAGGELFF.

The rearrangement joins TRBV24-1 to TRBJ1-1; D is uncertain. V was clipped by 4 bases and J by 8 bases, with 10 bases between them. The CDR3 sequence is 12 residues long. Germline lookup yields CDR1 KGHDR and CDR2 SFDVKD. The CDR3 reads CATSETDVEAFF. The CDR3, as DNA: TGTGCCACCAGTGAAACGGACGTCGAAGCTTTCTTT.

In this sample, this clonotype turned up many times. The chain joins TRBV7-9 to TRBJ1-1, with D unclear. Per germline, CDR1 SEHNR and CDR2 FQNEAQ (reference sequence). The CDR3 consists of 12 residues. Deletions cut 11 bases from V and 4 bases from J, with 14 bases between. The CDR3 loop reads CAWVEGGTEAFF. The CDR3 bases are TGTGCCTGGGTGGAGGGCGGCACTGAAGCTTTCTTT. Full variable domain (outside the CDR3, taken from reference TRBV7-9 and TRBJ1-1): DTGVSQNPRHKITKRGQNVTFRCDPISEHNRLYWYRQTLGQGPEFLTYFQNEAQLEKSRLLSDRFSAERPKGSFSTLEIQRTEQGDSAMYLCAWVEGGTEAFFGQGTRLTVV.

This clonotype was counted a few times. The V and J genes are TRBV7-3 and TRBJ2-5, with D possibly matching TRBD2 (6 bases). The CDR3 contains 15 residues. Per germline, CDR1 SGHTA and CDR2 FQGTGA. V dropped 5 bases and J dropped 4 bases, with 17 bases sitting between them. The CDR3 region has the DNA TGTGCCAGCAGCCCAGGCCTGAGGGGAGGAGAGACCCAGTACTTC. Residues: CASSPGLRGGETQYF.

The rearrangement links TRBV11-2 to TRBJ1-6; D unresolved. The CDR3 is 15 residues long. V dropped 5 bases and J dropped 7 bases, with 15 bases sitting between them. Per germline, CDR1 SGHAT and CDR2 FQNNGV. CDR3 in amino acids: CASSPTTDGNSPLHF. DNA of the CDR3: TGTGCCAGCAGCCCGACCACAGACGGGAATTCACCCCTCCACTTT. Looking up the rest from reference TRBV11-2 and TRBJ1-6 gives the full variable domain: EAGVAQSPRYKIIEKRQSVAFWCNPISGHATLYWYQQILGQGPKLLIQFQNNGVVDDSQLPKDRFSAERLKGVDSTLKIQPAKLEDSAVYLCASSPTTDGNSPLHFGNGTRLTVT.

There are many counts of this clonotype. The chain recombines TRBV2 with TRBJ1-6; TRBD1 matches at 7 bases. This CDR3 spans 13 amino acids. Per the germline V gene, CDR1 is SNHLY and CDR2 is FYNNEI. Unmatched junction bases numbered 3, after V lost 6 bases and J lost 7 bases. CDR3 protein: CASRDRANSPLHF. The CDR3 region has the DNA TGTGCCAGCAGAGACAGGGCCAATTCACCCCTCCACTTT.

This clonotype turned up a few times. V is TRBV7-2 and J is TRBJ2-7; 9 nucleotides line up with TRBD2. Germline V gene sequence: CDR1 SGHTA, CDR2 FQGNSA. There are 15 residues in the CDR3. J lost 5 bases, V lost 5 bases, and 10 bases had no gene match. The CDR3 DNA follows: TGTGCCAGCAGCCCCCCCGGGCTAGCGGGGCACGAGCAGTACTTC. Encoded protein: CASSPPGLAGHEQYF.

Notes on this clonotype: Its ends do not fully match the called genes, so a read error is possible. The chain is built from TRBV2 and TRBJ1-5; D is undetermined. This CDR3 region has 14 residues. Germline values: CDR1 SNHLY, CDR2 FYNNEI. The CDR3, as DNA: TGCGCCAGCAGCCCCCGTTCAGACAATCAGCCCCAGCATTTT. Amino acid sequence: CASSPRSDNQPQHF.

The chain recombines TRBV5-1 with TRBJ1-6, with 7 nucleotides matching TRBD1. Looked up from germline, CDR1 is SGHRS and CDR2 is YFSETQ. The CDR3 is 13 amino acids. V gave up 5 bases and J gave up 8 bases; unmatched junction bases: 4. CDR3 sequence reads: CASRPDRDSPLHF. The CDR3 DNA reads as TGCGCCAGCAGACCAGACAGGGATTCACCCCTCCACTTT.

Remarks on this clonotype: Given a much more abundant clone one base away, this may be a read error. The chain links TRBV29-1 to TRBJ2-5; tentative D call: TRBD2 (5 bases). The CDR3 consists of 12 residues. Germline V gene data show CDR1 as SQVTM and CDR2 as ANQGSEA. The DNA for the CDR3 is TGCAGCGTTGAAGATTGGGGAGAGGCCCAGTACTTC. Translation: CSVEDWGEAQYF.

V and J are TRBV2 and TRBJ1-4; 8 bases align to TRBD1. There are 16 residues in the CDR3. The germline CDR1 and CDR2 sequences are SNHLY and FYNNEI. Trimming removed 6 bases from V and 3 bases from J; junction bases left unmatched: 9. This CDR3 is CASSAIGGQANEKLFF. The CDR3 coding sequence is TGTGCCAGCAGCGCCATCGGGGGACAGGCTAATGAAAAACTGTTTTTT.

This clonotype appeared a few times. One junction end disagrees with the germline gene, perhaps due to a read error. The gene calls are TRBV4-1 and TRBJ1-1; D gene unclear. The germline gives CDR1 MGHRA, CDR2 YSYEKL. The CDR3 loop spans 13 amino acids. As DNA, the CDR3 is TGCGCCAGCACCCAACTGGGATACACTGAAGCTTTCTTT. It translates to CASTQLGYTEAFF.

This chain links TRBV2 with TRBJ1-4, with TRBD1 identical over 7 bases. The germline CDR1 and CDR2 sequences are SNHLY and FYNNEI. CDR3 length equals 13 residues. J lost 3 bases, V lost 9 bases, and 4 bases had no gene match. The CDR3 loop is CARAGTANEKLFF. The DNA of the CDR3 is TGTGCCAGGGCCGGGACAGCTAATGAAAAACTGTTTTTT.

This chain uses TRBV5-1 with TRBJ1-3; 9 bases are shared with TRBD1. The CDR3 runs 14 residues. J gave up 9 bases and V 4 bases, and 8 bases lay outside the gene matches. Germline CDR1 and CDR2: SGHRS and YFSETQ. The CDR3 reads CASSPSGQGSTIYF. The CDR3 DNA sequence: TGCGCCAGCAGCCCCTCCGGACAGGGGTCCACCATATATTTT.

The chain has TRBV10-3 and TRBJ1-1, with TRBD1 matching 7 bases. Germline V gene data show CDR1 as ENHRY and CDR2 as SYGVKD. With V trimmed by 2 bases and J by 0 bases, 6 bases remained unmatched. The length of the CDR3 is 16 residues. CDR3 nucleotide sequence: TGTGCCATCAGTGAGATGGAGGGGGCAATGAACACTGAAGCTTTCTTT. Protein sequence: CAISEMEGAMNTEAFF.

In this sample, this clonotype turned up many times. CDR3 sequence (DNA): TGTGCCAGCAGCTCATACCGGGACAGGGACTATGGCTACACCTTC. Translation: CASSSYRDRDYGYTF. The chain has TRBV7-9 and TRBJ1-2, with 9 bases matching TRBD1. Germline V gives CDR1 SEHNR, CDR2 FQNEAQ (reference sequence). This CDR3 is built from 15 residues. Trimming at V came to 4 bases and at J to 3 bases, leaving 6 bases not matched to a gene.

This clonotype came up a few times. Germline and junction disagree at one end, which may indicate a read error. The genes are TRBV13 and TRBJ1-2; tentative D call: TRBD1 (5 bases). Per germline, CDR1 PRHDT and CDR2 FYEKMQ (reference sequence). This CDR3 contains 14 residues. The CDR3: CASSLGAEGRGYTF. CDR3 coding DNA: TGTGCCAGCAGTTTAGGGGCCGAAGGGAGAGGCTACACCTTC.

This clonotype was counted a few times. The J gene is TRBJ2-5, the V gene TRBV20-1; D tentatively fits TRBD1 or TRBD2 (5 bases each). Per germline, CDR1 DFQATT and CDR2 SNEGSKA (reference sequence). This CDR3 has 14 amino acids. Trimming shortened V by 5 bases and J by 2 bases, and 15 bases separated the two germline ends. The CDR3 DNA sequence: TGCAGTGCTGGGGTAGGGACCTTACAAGAGACCCAGTACTTC. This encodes CSAGVGTLQETQYF.

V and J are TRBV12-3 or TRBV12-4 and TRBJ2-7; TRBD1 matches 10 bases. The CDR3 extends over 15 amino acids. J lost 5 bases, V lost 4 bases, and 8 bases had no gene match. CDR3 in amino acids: CASSSLGTGEHEQYF. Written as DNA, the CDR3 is TGTGCCAGCAGTTCACTGGGGACAGGGGAGCACGAGCAGTACTTC.

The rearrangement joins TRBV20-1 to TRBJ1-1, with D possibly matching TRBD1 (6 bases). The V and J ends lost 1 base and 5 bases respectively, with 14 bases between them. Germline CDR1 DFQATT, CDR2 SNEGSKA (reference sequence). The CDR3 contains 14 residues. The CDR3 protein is CSARALGQRTEAFF. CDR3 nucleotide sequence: TGCAGTGCTAGAGCCTTAGGACAGAGGACTGAAGCTTTCTTT.

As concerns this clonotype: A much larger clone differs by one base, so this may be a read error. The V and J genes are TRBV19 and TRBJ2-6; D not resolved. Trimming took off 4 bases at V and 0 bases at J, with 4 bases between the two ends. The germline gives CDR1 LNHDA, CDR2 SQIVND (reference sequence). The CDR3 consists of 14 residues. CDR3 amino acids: CASSTDSGANVLTF. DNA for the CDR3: TGTGCCAGTAGTACGGACTCTGGGGCCAACGTCCTGACTTTC. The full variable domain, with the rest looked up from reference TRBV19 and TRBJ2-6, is DGGITQSPKYLFRKEGQNVTLSCEQNLNHDAMYWYRQDPGQGLRLIYYSQIVNDFQKGDIAEGYSVSREKKESFPLTVTSAQKNPTAFYLCASSTDSGANVLTFGAGSRLTVL.

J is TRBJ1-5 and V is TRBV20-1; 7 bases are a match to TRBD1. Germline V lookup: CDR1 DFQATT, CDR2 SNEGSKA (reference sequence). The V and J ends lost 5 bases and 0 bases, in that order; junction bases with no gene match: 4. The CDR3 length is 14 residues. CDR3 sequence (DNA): TGCAGTGCTCAGGGGGGGGGTAGCAATCAGCCCCAGCATTTT. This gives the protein CSAQGGGSNQPQHF.

As DNA, the CDR3 is TGTGCCATCAGTGGGGGGACTAGCGGTTACCAAGAGACCCAGTACTTC. This encodes CAISGGTSGYQETQYF. The chain carries TRBV10-3 and TRBJ2-5, with 11 bases identical to TRBD2. Germline V CDR1 and CDR2: ENHRY, SYGVKD. This CDR3 comprises 16 residues. The ends lost 4 bases at V and 0 bases at J; junction bases unmatched: 4.

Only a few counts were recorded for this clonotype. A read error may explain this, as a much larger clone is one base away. The CDR3 DNA sequence: TGTGCCAGCAGCCAGGGATGGGATGGCTACACCTTC. It is translated as CASSQGWDGYTF. The chain links TRBV7-3 to TRBJ1-2, with D possibly matching TRBD1 (5 bases). CDR1 and CDR2 from the germline V gene are SGHTA and FQGTGA. Trimming removed 5 bases at V and 6 bases at J, with 10 bases between. The CDR3 contains 12 residues.

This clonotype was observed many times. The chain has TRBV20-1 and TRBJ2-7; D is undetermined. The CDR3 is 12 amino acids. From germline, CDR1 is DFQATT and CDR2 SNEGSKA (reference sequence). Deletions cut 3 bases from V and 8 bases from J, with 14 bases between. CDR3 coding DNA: TGCAGTGCTAGCATACCAGGACGGCAGCAGTACTTC. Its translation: CSASIPGRQQYF.

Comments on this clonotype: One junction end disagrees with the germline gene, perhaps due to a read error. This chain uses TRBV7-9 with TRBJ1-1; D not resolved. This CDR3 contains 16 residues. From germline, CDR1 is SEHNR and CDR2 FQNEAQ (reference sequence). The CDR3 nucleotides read TGCGCCAGCAGCCACCCCAGTGGGCGGGCGAAAACTGAAGCTTTCTTT. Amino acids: CASSHPSGRAKTEAFF.

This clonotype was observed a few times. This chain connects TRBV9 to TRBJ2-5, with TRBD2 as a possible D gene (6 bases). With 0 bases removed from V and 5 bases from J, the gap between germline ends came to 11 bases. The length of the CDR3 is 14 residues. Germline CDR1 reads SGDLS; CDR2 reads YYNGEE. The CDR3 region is CASSVGGERETQYF. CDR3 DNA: TGTGCCAGCAGCGTAGGGGGGGAGAGGGAGACCCAGTACTTC. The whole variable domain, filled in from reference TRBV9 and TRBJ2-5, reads DSGVTQTPKHLITATGQRVTLRCSPRSGDLSVYWYQQSLDQGLQFLIQYYNGEERAKGNILERFSAQQFPDLHSELNLSSLELGDSALYFCASSVGGERETQYFGPGTRLLVL.